These 21 T cell receptor beta chains were sequenced from one sample in a study of tumor and adjacent non-tumor tissue in lung cancer. RNA was extracted from bulk tissue without any cell sorting. TCRbeta libraries were built with three rounds of nested PCR, modified from ARM-PCR. TCRdb reanalysed the multiplex PCR reads using MiXCR and keeps one entry per CDR3 protein. The sample shows tens of thousands of distinct CDR3 sequences, approximately 79% of them seen only once. What was sequenced was lung tumor tissue. The receptors derive from a woman aged 45 to 65 with non-small cell lung cancer.

V is TRBV6-1 and J is TRBJ2-2; perhaps D is TRBD1 or TRBD2 (5 bases each). The length of the CDR3 is 16 residues. Germline V CDR1 and CDR2: MNHNS, SASEGT. V was shortened by 6 bases and J by 11 bases, with 25 bases between the two germline ends. CDR3: CASRQGSGSGGDELFF. As DNA, the CDR3 is TGTGCCAGCAGGCAGGGTTCTGGCAGCGGAGGCGACGAGCTGTTTTTT.

Concerning this clonotype: In this CDR3 the conserved last residue, phenylalanine or tryptophan, is missing, so a read error is likely. This rearrangement joins TRBV6-1 to TRBJ2-7; D is possibly TRBD1 (6 bases). Trimming took 7 bases from V and 5 from J, leaving 18 bases between them. This CDR3 is built from 14 residues. Germline V gene sequence: CDR1 MNHNS, CDR2 SASEGT. As DNA, the CDR3 is TGTGCCAGCAATTCCCTTCTGGGGGCCGACGAGCAGTACTAC. As protein: CASNSLLGADEQYY.

This clonotype is medium-sized within its sample. CDR3 sequence (DNA): TGCAGCGTCTCCAAGGGGTGGGACACTGAAGCTTTCTTT. Amino acids: CSVSKGWDTEAFF. The J gene is TRBJ1-1, the V gene TRBV29-1, with D possibly matching TRBD1 (5 bases). V gave up 6 bases and J gave up 3 bases, with 14 bases separating them. The germline gives CDR1 SQVTM, CDR2 ANQGSEA. The length of the CDR3 is 13 residues.

Note on this clonotype: Mismatch with germline at one junction end may stem from a read error. V and J are TRBV10-3 and TRBJ2-7, with 9 bases matching TRBD1. This CDR3 contains 13 residues. Germline CDR1 reads ENHRY; CDR2 reads SYGVKD. CDR3 sequence: CAICERDRVVQYF. CDR3 nucleotides: TGTGCCATCTGTGAAAGGGACAGGGTGGTGCAGTACTTC.

A remark on this clonotype: Mismatch with germline at one junction end may stem from a read error. The chain employs TRBV29-1 and TRBJ1-2; 7 bases line up with TRBD1. Germline V CDR1 and CDR2: SQVTM, ANQGSEA. This CDR3 has 14 residues. The CDR3 region has the DNA TGCAGCGTTGAAGTAGGACAGGCCCCCGGTGGGTACATCTTC. Translation gives CSVEVGQAPGGYIF.

A remark on this clonotype: A read error may be the cause here, since a much bigger clone is one base away. V usage is TRBV7-9 and J usage is TRBJ1-1; D is unresolved. Per the germline V gene, CDR1 is SEHNR and CDR2 is FQNEAQ (reference sequence). This CDR3 is built from 16 residues. The CDR3 protein is CTSSLDQPGVTDEAFF. The CDR3 nucleotides are TGTACCAGCAGCTTAGATCAGCCCGGGGTTACCGATGAAGCTTTCTTT.

Comment on this clonotype: No conserved phenylalanine or tryptophan is present at the end of the CDR3, so a read error is the likely explanation. The CDR3 reads CASSLDGQEETQYI. CDR3 nucleotide sequence: TGTGCCAGCAGCTTGGATGGACAGGAAGAGACCCAGTACATC. The chain links TRBV5-6 to TRBJ2-5; 7 positions agree with TRBD1. This CDR3 is built from 14 residues. The V segment lost 0 bases and the J segment 3 bases; nucleotides outside the gene matches: 2. The germline V gene has CDR1 SGHDT and CDR2 YYEEEE.

This sequence joins TRBV29-1 and TRBJ2-3, with 8 nucleotides matching TRBD2. V lost 5 bases to trimming and J lost 5 bases; unmatched junction nucleotides: 6. The CDR3 covers 13 residues. In germline, CDR1 is SQVTM, CDR2 ANQGSEA. CDR3 sequence (DNA): TGCAGCGTTTGCGGGAGGCAGGGAGATACGCAGTATTTT. As protein: CSVCGRQGDTQYF.

This clonotype is deemed medium-sized. This chain joins TRBV11-2 and TRBJ2-7; D may be TRBD2 (6 bases). Per the germline V gene, CDR1 is SGHAT and CDR2 is FQNNGV. The CDR3 is 14 amino acids. Trimming cost V 5 bases and J 2 bases, with 13 bases left between them. CDR3 sequence reads: CASSPIAAPYEQYF. In DNA form, the CDR3 reads TGTGCCAGCAGCCCCATAGCGGCCCCCTACGAGCAGTACTTC.

In regard to this clonotype: This likely comes from a read error, as the CDR3 has no conserved phenylalanine or tryptophan at its end. The rearrangement links TRBV20-1 to TRBJ2-7; the D gene is possibly TRBD1 (5 bases). The CDR3 totals 14 residues. The germline V gene has CDR1 DFQATT and CDR2 SNEGSKA (reference sequence). As DNA, the CDR3 is TGCAGTGCCAGAGCCTCGACAGTACTCAACGTGCAGTACCTC. Encoded protein: CSARASTVLNVQYL.

This clonotype is medium-sized by share. The V call is TRBV4-1, the J call TRBJ2-7; 7 bases fit TRBD1. The CDR3 runs 16 residues. The V gene end was trimmed by 0 bases and the J gene end by 6 bases; junction bases not matched to a gene: 11. The germline V gene has CDR1 MGHRA and CDR2 YSYEKL. The CDR3, as DNA: TGCGCCAGCAGCCAAGATTTGTACAGGGGCTTGAGCGAGCAGTACTTC. Translating gives CASSQDLYRGLSEQYF.

The rearrangement uses TRBV10-2 and TRBJ2-3; D remains ambiguous. The ends were cut back, 2 bases at V and 14 bases at J, with 11 bases in the middle. The length of the CDR3 is 11 residues. Per the germline V gene, CDR1 is WSHSY and CDR2 is SAAADI. The CDR3 bases are TGCGCCAGCAGTGAGGCAGAAATGCGGTATTTT. Its protein is CASSEAEMRYF.

On this clonotype itself: Here the CDR3 omits its conserved ending phenylalanine or tryptophan, so a read error is the likely source. The chain has TRBV29-1 and TRBJ2-5; D possibly uses TRBD1 or TRBD2 (5 bases each). Trimming shortened V by 4 bases and J by 6 bases, and 12 bases separated the two germline ends. The CDR3 totals 12 residues. Per germline, CDR1 SQVTM and CDR2 ANQGSEA. The CDR3 sequence: CSVASGTKTQYI. Here the CDR3 DNA reads TGCAGCGTTGCTTCGGGGACGAAGACCCAGTACATC.

The chain recombines TRBV20-1 with TRBJ2-1; 7 bases align to TRBD2. This CDR3 comprises 19 residues. Trimming took 4 bases from V and 6 from J; bases not matched to a gene: 24. Per the germline V gene, CDR1 is DFQATT and CDR2 is SNEGSKA (reference sequence). DNA for the CDR3: TGCAGTGCTACTTGGAACTCGGCTGGCGGGAGTGTGTCTCGCAATGAGCAGTTCTTC. It translates to CSATWNSAGGSVSRNEQFF.

The chain carries TRBV6-1 and TRBJ1-1; no clear D. The CDR3 is 12 residues long. Germline V lookup: CDR1 MNHNS, CDR2 SASEGT. V lost 11 bases and J lost 5, with 15 bases in between. Here the CDR3 DNA reads TGTGCCGGAAGTCTCGGGCAAACTGAAGCTTTCTTT. Its translation: CAGSLGQTEAFF.

The gene calls are TRBV7-9 and TRBJ2-1; 9 nucleotides align to TRBD1. Germline-derived CDR1 and CDR2 are SEHNR and FQNEAQ (reference sequence). CDR3 length: 15 residues. J lost 8 bases, V lost 5 bases, and 10 bases had no gene match. The CDR3 loop is CASSPSTGGTDEQFF. The CDR3, as DNA: TGTGCCAGCAGCCCCTCCACAGGGGGCACGGATGAGCAGTTCTTC.

Comment on this clonotype: The junction differs from germline at one of its ends, possibly a read error. V usage is TRBV6-1 and J usage is TRBJ2-3; D is tentatively TRBD1 or TRBD2 (5 bases each). Germline CDR1 is MNHNS and CDR2 is SASEGT. This CDR3 is 17 amino acids long. CDR3 region: CASSKRWGTELTDTHYF. CDR3 coding DNA: TGCGCCAGCAGTAAGCGTTGGGGGACCGAACTAACAGATACGCATTATTTT.

This clonotype was observed at least ten times. The chain links TRBV28 to TRBJ1-2; D may be TRBD1 (6 bases). The CDR3 is 13 residues long. Germline assignment: CDR1 MDHEN and CDR2 SYDVKM. Trimming left V 7 bases short and J 5 bases short, with 14 bases between. In DNA form, the CDR3 reads TGTGCCAGCAAAGAACAGGGTAGATATGGCTACACCTTC. Its translation: CASKEQGRYGYTF.

The chain uses TRBV7-9 and TRBJ2-6; TRBD1 agrees at 7 bases. V shed 7 bases and J 7 bases; nucleotides not matched to a gene: 13. CDR1 and CDR2 (germline): SEHNR, FQNEAQ (reference sequence). This CDR3 contains 16 residues. CDR3 in amino acids: CASNPGQDCGANVLTF. The DNA of the CDR3 is TGTGCCAGCAACCCCGGACAGGACTGTGGAGCCAACGTCCTGACTTTC.

For this clonotype: One junction end does not reproduce the germline sequence, and a read error may be involved. The chain combines TRBV12-3 or TRBV12-4 with TRBJ2-1; tentatively, D is TRBD2 (6 bases). This CDR3 comprises 12 residues. The CDR3 DNA sequence: TGTGCGAGCAGGCTATCTAGCGATGAGCTGTTCTTC. Protein: CASRLSSDELFF.

V usage is TRBV11-2 and J usage is TRBJ1-1; D is unclear. V shed 5 bases and J shed 4 bases, with 14 bases lying between them. The length of the CDR3 is 14 residues. Germline V lookup: CDR1 SGHAT, CDR2 FQNNGV. The CDR3 reads CASSLARKGTEAFF. DNA of the CDR3: TGTGCCAGCAGCCTCGCAAGGAAGGGCACTGAAGCTTTCTTT.